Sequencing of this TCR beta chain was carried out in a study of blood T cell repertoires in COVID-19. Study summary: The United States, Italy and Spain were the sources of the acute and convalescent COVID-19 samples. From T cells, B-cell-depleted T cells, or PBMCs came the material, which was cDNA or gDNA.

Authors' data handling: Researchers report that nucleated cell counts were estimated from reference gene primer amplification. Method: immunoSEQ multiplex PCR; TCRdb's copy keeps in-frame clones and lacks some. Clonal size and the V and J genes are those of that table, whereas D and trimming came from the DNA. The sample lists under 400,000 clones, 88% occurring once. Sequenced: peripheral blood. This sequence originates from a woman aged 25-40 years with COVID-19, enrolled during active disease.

In DNA, the CDR3 is TGTGCCACCCAACCGGGACAGACATACAATGAGCAGTTCTTC. The encoded protein is CATQPGQTYNEQFF. The chain is built from TRBV2 and TRBJ2-1; the match to TRBD1 covers 7 bases. CDR3 length equals 14 residues. Germline loops: CDR1 SNHLY, CDR2 FYNNEI. V lost 10 bases, J lost 4 bases, and 10 bases stayed unmatched. The full variable domain, with the rest looked up from reference TRBV2 and TRBJ2-1, is EPEVTQTPSHQVTQMGQEVILRCVPISNHLYFYWYRQILGQKVEFLVSFYNNEISEKSEIFDDQFSVERPDGSNFTLKIRSTKLEDSAMYFCATQPGQTYNEQFFGPGTRLTVL.